A selection of T cell receptor beta chains follows, all from one sample in a study of blood T cell repertoires in COVID-19. Clones were read by immunoSEQ multiplex PCR, and TCRdb kept only the in-frame ones, dropping some. The data show about 280,000 clones, about 83% seen once. The sequencing input was PBMCs or T cells enriched from blood (not recorded which). Receptors were obtained from a middle-aged woman who had recovered from COVID-19. Both conserved end residues are part of each CDR3. The D gene is left open where the match is weak.

>-|TRBV5-1
CASSWSGYVADTQYF
>-|TRBV18
CASSREQGSGANVLTF
>TRBD2|TRBV7-2
CASSLNIITAGASYEQYF
>-|TRBV7-2
CASSFSQGIPPLHF
>-|TRBV5-4
CASSLEGQPSAEQYF
>-|TRBV10-3
CAISDGQNTGELFF
>-|TRBV12-3/TRBV12-4
CASSPQGSPLHF
>TRBD2|TRBV5-1
CASSLAGAYNEQFF
>TRBD2|TRBV7-6
CASSLVAGAMAYEQYF
>-|TRBV5-6
CASSRQQETQYF
>-|TRBV7-2
CASSGRVRGETQYF
>TRBD1|TRBV30
CACNRGLGKLFF
>-|TRBV15
CATSSPGLRVNTEAFF
>-|TRBV7-9
CASSLGAGTEAFF
>TRBD2|TRBV10-3
CAIESGTSGTYEQYF
>TRBD1|TRBV18
CASSPRSGGDTQYF
>-|TRBV7-2
CASSKRTADNTQYF
>TRBD2|TRBV28
CASRRRTSGSFEQYF
>TRBD1|TRBV19
CASNGQGTDTQYF
>-|TRBV3-1/TRBV3-2
CASSQDPDRLGGANVLTF
>-|TRBV5-1
CASSLQENEQFF
>TRBD2|TRBV7-2
CASSPTSGSYEQYF
>-|TRBV28
CATSRGGATYNEQFF
>TRBD1|TRBV5-5
CASSSRGGNTIYF
>TRBD1|TRBV19
CASSSRDRDRGKLFF
>-|TRBV28
CASTNYEQYF
>-|TRBV19
CASSTHSRGNTGELFF
>-|TRBV7-9
CASSRDNSPLHF
>TRBD1|TRBV11-2
CASSSHRGPYEQYF
>-|TRBV30
CAWSVQISNQPQHF
>-|TRBV7-8
CASSFLVSTDTQYF
>TRBD2|TRBV5-4
CASSWKGLAGWWEETQYF
>TRBD1|TRBV7-6
CASSSTSRDRVNTGELFF
>-|TRBV28
CASSSFLSGANVLTF
>-|TRBV7-2
CASSPRVTGELFF
>TRBD2|TRBV7-3
CASSLLSGRSDEQFF
>TRBD1|TRBV28
CASSLRTGYNSPLHF
>TRBD1|TRBV4-2
CASSEDRLGYGSPLHF
>-|TRBV6-2/TRBV6-3
CASSYSSILDEQFF
>TRBD1|TRBV7-2
CASSLEQGARSQPQHF
>-|TRBV20-1
CSASFPAENQPQHF
>-|TRBV3-1/TRBV3-2
CASSGLVSGLTETQYF
>TRBD2|TRBV9
CASSVGTSGGGDTQYF
>-|TRBV7-9
CATAANSGNTIYF
>-|TRBV30
CAWSVVGLAERRTDTQYF
>TRBD2|TRBV24-1
CATSDSLAGGGRETQYF
>-|TRBV19
CASSIDRGPGANVLTF
>TRBD1|TRBV25-1
CASLGWGQGANYGYTF
>TRBD1|TRBV2
CASSEGTGRNSPLHF
>TRBD1|TRBV5-6
CASSLGQGPEKLFF
>TRBD1|TRBV7-9
CASSSRGRETEAFF
>TRBD2|TRBV7-2
CASSLGGSTYEQYF
>-|TRBV25-1
CASSDPAVSGTGELFF
>-|TRBV4-3
CASSQKLQELNTEAFF